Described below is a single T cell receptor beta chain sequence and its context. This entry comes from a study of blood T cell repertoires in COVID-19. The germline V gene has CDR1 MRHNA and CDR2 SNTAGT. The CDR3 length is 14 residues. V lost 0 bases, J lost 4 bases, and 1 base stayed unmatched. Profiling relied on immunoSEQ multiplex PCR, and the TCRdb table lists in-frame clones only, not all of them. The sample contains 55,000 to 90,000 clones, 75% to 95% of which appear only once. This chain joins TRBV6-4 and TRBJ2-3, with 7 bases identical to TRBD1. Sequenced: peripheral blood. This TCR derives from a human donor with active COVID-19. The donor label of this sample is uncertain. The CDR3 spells CASSDSQGADTQYF. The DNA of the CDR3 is TGTGCCAGCAGTGACTCGCAGGGGGCAGATACGCAGTATTTT.